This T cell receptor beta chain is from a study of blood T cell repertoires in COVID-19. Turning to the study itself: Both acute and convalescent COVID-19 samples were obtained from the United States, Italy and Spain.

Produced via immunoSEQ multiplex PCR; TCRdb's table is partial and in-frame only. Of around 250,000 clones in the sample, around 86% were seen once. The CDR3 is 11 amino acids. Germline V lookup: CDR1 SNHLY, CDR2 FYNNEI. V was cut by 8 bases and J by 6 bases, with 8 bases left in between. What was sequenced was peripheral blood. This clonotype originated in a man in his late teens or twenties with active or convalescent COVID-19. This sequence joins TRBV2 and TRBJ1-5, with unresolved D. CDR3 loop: CASGDGQPQHF. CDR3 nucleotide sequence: TGTGCCAGCGGAGATGGTCAGCCCCAGCATTTT.